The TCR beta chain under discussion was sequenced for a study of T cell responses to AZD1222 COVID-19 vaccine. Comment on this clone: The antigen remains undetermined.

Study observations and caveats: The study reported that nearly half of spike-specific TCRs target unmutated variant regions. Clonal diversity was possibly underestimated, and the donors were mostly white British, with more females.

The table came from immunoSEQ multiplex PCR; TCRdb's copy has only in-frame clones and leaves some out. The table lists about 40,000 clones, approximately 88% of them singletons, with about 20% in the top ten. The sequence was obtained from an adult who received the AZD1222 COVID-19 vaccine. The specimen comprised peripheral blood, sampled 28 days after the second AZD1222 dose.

The CDR3: CASSQESGQPQHF. The CDR3 DNA reads as TGTGCCAGCAGCCAAGAATCCGGTCAGCCCCAGCATTTT. The chain recombines TRBV14 with TRBJ1-5, with D uncertain. The CDR3 has 13 amino acids. Germline CDR1 SGHDN, CDR2 FVKESK. Trimming stripped 0 bases from V and 6 bases from J, with 6 bases between.